This is a list of T cell receptor beta chains from one sample in a study of early T cells in non-severe SARS-CoV-2 infection. From the 5' RACE reads, TCRdb called clonotypes with MiXCR, one entry per CDR3 protein. The sample contains just over 60,000 distinct CDR3 sequences, about 9.9% of which appear only once. Input material: whole blood. The source of these receptors is an adult who was a healthcare worker with PCR-confirmed SARS-CoV-2 infection or an uninfected control (not recorded which). CDR3s include the opening cysteine and the closing phenylalanine or tryptophan. The D gene is left open where the match is weak. Not every row has a clone size; where given, it reads once, few, many or a size class.

D gene: .; V gene: TRBV5-1; clone size: few; J gene: TRBJ2-3; CDR3 protein: CASSERGGLSTDTQYF; CDR3 DNA: TGCGCCAGCAGCGAGAGGGGGGGCCTCAGCACAGATACGCAGTATTTT
D gene: TRBD2; V gene: TRBV12-3/TRBV12-4; clone size: .; J gene: TRBJ2-3; CDR3 protein: CASSPSGLSTDTQYF; CDR3 DNA: TGTGCCAGCAGCCCGTCGGGACTAAGCACAGATACGCAGTATTTT
D gene: .; V gene: TRBV10-3; clone size: few; J gene: TRBJ2-5; CDR3 protein: CAIRGQETQYF; CDR3 DNA: TGTGCCATCAGGGGGCAGGAGACCCAGTACTTC
D gene: .; V gene: TRBV6-6; clone size: few; J gene: TRBJ2-2; CDR3 protein: CASSYGLGRTNTGELFF; CDR3 DNA: TGTGCCAGCAGTTACGGTTTGGGACGCACGAACACCGGGGAGCTGTTTTTT
D gene: .; V gene: TRBV12-3/TRBV12-4; clone size: many; J gene: TRBJ2-5; CDR3 protein: CASSLQGSVGETQYF; CDR3 DNA: TGTGCCAGCAGTTTGCAGGGCTCGGTAGGAGAGACCCAGTACTTC
D gene: .; V gene: TRBV6-4; clone size: many; J gene: TRBJ2-1; CDR3 protein: CASSDRASSYNEQFF; CDR3 DNA: TGTGCCAGCAGTGATAGAGCAAGCTCCTACAATGAGCAGTTCTTC
D gene: .; V gene: TRBV28; clone size: .; J gene: TRBJ1-2; CDR3 protein: CASSFPLGKIYGYTF; CDR3 DNA: TGTGCCAGCAGTTTTCCATTGGGGAAAATCTATGGCTACACCTTC
D gene: TRBD1; V gene: TRBV7-2; clone size: few; J gene: TRBJ1-2; CDR3 protein: CASSPAYRGQGTGYTF; CDR3 DNA: TGTGCCAGCAGCCCCGCGTATCGAGGACAGGGGACAGGCTACACCTTC
D gene: TRBD1; V gene: TRBV7-8; clone size: few; J gene: TRBJ2-5; CDR3 protein: CASSPGQAQETQYF; CDR3 DNA: TGTGCCAGCAGCCCAGGACAGGCCCAAGAGACCCAGTACTTC
D gene: .; V gene: TRBV10-1; clone size: few; J gene: TRBJ1-5; CDR3 protein: CASSEEKGDVYQPQHF; CDR3 DNA: TGCGCCAGCAGTGAGGAAAAAGGGGACGTATATCAGCCCCAGCATTTT
D gene: .; V gene: TRBV27; clone size: many; J gene: TRBJ1-4; CDR3 protein: CASSLHFGEKLFF; CDR3 DNA: TGTGCCAGCAGTTTACACTTTGGTGAAAAACTGTTTTTT
D gene: .; V gene: TRBV27; clone size: few; J gene: TRBJ1-5; CDR3 protein: CASSRQNGVQPQHF; CDR3 DNA: TGTGCCAGCAGTCGCCAAAATGGCGTTCAGCCCCAGCATTTT
D gene: .; V gene: TRBV20-1; clone size: few; J gene: TRBJ1-1; CDR3 protein: CSARDVGGRNTEAFF; CDR3 DNA: TGCAGTGCTAGAGATGTTGGGGGGAGAAACACTGAAGCTTTCTTT
D gene: .; V gene: TRBV5-1; clone size: .; J gene: TRBJ1-3; CDR3 protein: CASSLESGSSGNTIYF; CDR3 DNA: TGCGCCAGCAGCTTGGAATCGGGAAGCTCTGGAAACACCATATATTTT
D gene: .; V gene: TRBV6-6; clone size: .; J gene: TRBJ1-6; CDR3 protein: CASSPGTFRGSPLHF; CDR3 DNA: TGTGCCAGCAGCCCCGGGACCTTTAGGGGTTCACCCCTCCACTTT
D gene: .; V gene: TRBV12-3/TRBV12-4; clone size: .; J gene: TRBJ2-2; CDR3 protein: CASKFGVQGGELFF; CDR3 DNA: TGTGCCAGCAAGTTCGGGGTTCAGGGCGGGGAGCTGTTTTTT
D gene: TRBD1; V gene: TRBV7-9; clone size: few; J gene: TRBJ2-6; CDR3 protein: CASSSPGQNLGANVLTF; CDR3 DNA: TGTGCCAGCAGCAGCCCGGGACAGAATCTCGGGGCCAACGTCCTGACTTTC
D gene: TRBD2; V gene: TRBV28; clone size: many; J gene: TRBJ2-4; CDR3 protein: CASSSGTTLAKNIQYF; CDR3 DNA: TGTGCCAGCAGTTCGGGGACTACGCTAGCCAAAAACATTCAGTACTTC
D gene: TRBD2; V gene: TRBV15; clone size: few; J gene: TRBJ2-1; CDR3 protein: CATSRGSSGGLSSYNEQFF; CDR3 DNA: TGTGCCACCAGCAGAGGGTCTAGCGGGGGCCTCAGCTCCTACAATGAGCAGTTCTTC
D gene: .; V gene: TRBV7-6; clone size: many; J gene: TRBJ2-2; CDR3 protein: CASSLSGGYTGELFF; CDR3 DNA: TGTGCCAGCAGCTTGAGTGGGGGGTACACCGGGGAGCTGTTTTTT
D gene: .; V gene: TRBV9; clone size: few; J gene: TRBJ2-5; CDR3 protein: CASSVALQETQYF; CDR3 DNA: TGTGCCAGCAGCGTAGCTTTACAGGAGACCCAGTACTTC
D gene: .; V gene: TRBV24-1; clone size: few; J gene: TRBJ2-1; CDR3 protein: CATRNRGNNEQFF; CDR3 DNA: TGTGCCACCAGGAACCGGGGTAACAATGAGCAGTTCTTC
D gene: .; V gene: TRBV2; clone size: .; J gene: TRBJ2-6; CDR3 protein: CASSVTGANVLTF; CDR3 DNA: TGTGCCAGCAGTGTAACTGGGGCCAACGTCCTGACTTTC
D gene: .; V gene: TRBV20-1; clone size: few; J gene: TRBJ1-5; CDR3 protein: CSARVPGSPNQPQHF; CDR3 DNA: TGCAGTGCTAGAGTTCCAGGGTCCCCCAATCAGCCCCAGCATTTT
D gene: .; V gene: TRBV5-1; clone size: few; J gene: TRBJ1-2; CDR3 protein: CASSLPAINYGYTF; CDR3 DNA: TGCGCCAGCAGCTTACCGGCGATCAACTATGGCTACACCTTC
D gene: .; V gene: TRBV27; clone size: .; J gene: TRBJ1-1; CDR3 protein: CASSFNRANTEAFF; CDR3 DNA: TGTGCCAGCAGTTTCAACAGGGCGAACACTGAAGCTTTCTTT
D gene: .; V gene: TRBV18; clone size: few; J gene: TRBJ2-1; CDR3 protein: CASSPREGRINEQFF; CDR3 DNA: TGTGCCAGCTCACCACGTGAGGGGAGGATCAATGAGCAGTTCTTC
D gene: .; V gene: TRBV6-6; clone size: many; J gene: TRBJ2-1; CDR3 protein: CASRVGVEQFF; CDR3 DNA: TGTGCCAGCCGAGTGGGGGTTGAGCAGTTCTTC
D gene: .; V gene: TRBV3-1; clone size: .; J gene: TRBJ2-3; CDR3 protein: CASSQRDTQYF; CDR3 DNA: TGTGCCAGCAGCCAAAGAGATACGCAGTATTTT
D gene: .; V gene: TRBV6-6; clone size: .; J gene: TRBJ2-3; CDR3 protein: CASRRDATTDTQYF; CDR3 DNA: TGTGCCAGCAGGCGGGACGCTACCACAGATACGCAGTATTTT
D gene: .; V gene: TRBV29-1; clone size: .; J gene: TRBJ2-2; CDR3 protein: CSVGTNPNTGELFF; CDR3 DNA: TGCAGCGTTGGTACGAATCCGAACACCGGGGAGCTGTTTTTT
D gene: .; V gene: TRBV12-3/TRBV12-4; clone size: few; J gene: TRBJ1-1; CDR3 protein: CASSPGPLSAEAFF; CDR3 DNA: TGTGCCAGCAGTCCGGGACCGCTGAGCGCTGAAGCTTTCTTT
D gene: .; V gene: TRBV27; clone size: few; J gene: TRBJ2-5; CDR3 protein: CASSLSRGETQYF; CDR3 DNA: TGTGCCAGCAGTTTGTCCAGGGGAGAGACCCAGTACTTC
D gene: .; V gene: TRBV5-5; clone size: many; J gene: TRBJ1-1; CDR3 protein: CASSPGTEANTEAFF; CDR3 DNA: TGTGCCAGCAGCCCCGGAACAGAAGCGAACACTGAAGCTTTCTTT
D gene: .; V gene: TRBV18; clone size: few; J gene: TRBJ1-1; CDR3 protein: CASSPQKGNTEAFF; CDR3 DNA: TGTGCCAGCTCACCTCAGAAGGGAAACACTGAAGCTTTCTTT
D gene: .; V gene: TRBV12-3/TRBV12-4; clone size: .; J gene: TRBJ1-4; CDR3 protein: CASAPGLRGDDEKLFF; CDR3 DNA: TGTGCCAGCGCCCCCGGCTTACGGGGGGATGATGAAAAACTGTTTTTT
D gene: TRBD2; V gene: TRBV6-5; clone size: many; J gene: TRBJ2-5; CDR3 protein: CASRGSGGETQYF; CDR3 DNA: TGTGCCAGCAGGGGCAGCGGGGGGGAGACCCAGTACTTC
D gene: TRBD1; V gene: TRBV20-1; clone size: many; J gene: TRBJ1-2; CDR3 protein: CSASNRGYGYTF; CDR3 DNA: TGCAGTGCTAGTAACAGGGGCTATGGCTACACCTTC
D gene: .; V gene: TRBV10-3; clone size: few; J gene: TRBJ1-5; CDR3 protein: CAISESRAPQHF; CDR3 DNA: TGTGCCATCAGTGAGTCAAGGGCGCCCCAGCATTTT
D gene: .; V gene: TRBV9; clone size: few; J gene: TRBJ1-5; CDR3 protein: CASSKTPSNQPQHF; CDR3 DNA: TGTGCCAGCAGCAAGACACCTAGCAATCAGCCCCAGCATTTT
D gene: .; V gene: TRBV12-3/TRBV12-4; clone size: few; J gene: TRBJ1-2; CDR3 protein: CASSSGRSYGYTF; CDR3 DNA: TGTGCCAGCAGTTCCGGACGGAGCTATGGCTACACCTTC
D gene: TRBD2; V gene: TRBV6-2/TRBV6-3; clone size: .; J gene: TRBJ2-1; CDR3 protein: CASSIGLAGGLYNEQFF; CDR3 DNA: TGTGCCAGCAGCATCGGACTAGCGGGGGGGCTCTACAATGAGCAGTTCTTC
D gene: .; V gene: TRBV4-1; clone size: few; J gene: TRBJ2-1; CDR3 protein: CASRTGTSWNNEQFF; CDR3 DNA: TGCGCCAGCAGAACCGGGACCTCTTGGAACAATGAGCAGTTCTTC
D gene: .; V gene: TRBV12-3/TRBV12-4; clone size: few; J gene: TRBJ1-2; CDR3 protein: CASKGPDYGYTF; CDR3 DNA: TGTGCCAGCAAAGGCCCGGACTATGGCTACACCTTC
D gene: .; V gene: TRBV20-1; clone size: few; J gene: TRBJ2-2; CDR3 protein: CSAAIFGADTGELFF; CDR3 DNA: TGCAGTGCTGCCATATTTGGGGCCGACACCGGGGAGCTGTTTTTT
D gene: TRBD1; V gene: TRBV12-3/TRBV12-4; clone size: few; J gene: TRBJ1-6; CDR3 protein: CASTTPGGPLHF; CDR3 DNA: TGTGCCAGCACCACTCCAGGGGGACCCCTCCACTTT
D gene: TRBD1; V gene: TRBV12-3/TRBV12-4; clone size: .; J gene: TRBJ1-1; CDR3 protein: CASRPQGTGNTEAFF; CDR3 DNA: TGTGCCAGCAGACCACAGGGGACGGGGAACACTGAAGCTTTCTTT
D gene: .; V gene: TRBV20-1; clone size: .; J gene: TRBJ2-3; CDR3 protein: CSARAPTADTQYF; CDR3 DNA: TGCAGTGCTAGAGCCCCGACAGCAGATACGCAGTATTTT
D gene: .; V gene: TRBV12-3/TRBV12-4; clone size: .; J gene: TRBJ1-5; CDR3 protein: CASSLGRGSQPQHF; CDR3 DNA: TGTGCCAGCAGCCTAGGCCGGGGATCTCAGCCCCAGCATTTT
D gene: .; V gene: TRBV12-3/TRBV12-4; clone size: many; J gene: TRBJ1-2; CDR3 protein: CASSFSQEQNYGYTF; CDR3 DNA: TGTGCCAGCAGTTTCTCCCAGGAACAGAACTATGGCTACACCTTC
D gene: .; V gene: TRBV18; clone size: few; J gene: TRBJ2-4; CDR3 protein: CASSPPTGWLKNIQYF; CDR3 DNA: TGTGCCAGCTCACCACCGACAGGTTGGCTTAAAAACATTCAGTACTTC
D gene: TRBD1; V gene: TRBV3-1; clone size: many; J gene: TRBJ2-3; CDR3 protein: CASSRGKDTQYF; CDR3 DNA: TGTGCCAGCTCCAGGGGGAAAGATACGCAGTATTTT
D gene: .; V gene: TRBV6-6; clone size: few; J gene: TRBJ1-3; CDR3 protein: CASSYSTGSGNTIYF; CDR3 DNA: TGTGCCAGCAGTTACTCAACAGGGTCAGGAAACACCATATATTTT
D gene: .; V gene: TRBV20-1; clone size: many; J gene: TRBJ1-5; CDR3 protein: CSARDNGGAGQPQHF; CDR3 DNA: TGCAGTGCTAGAGATAATGGGGGCGCCGGTCAGCCCCAGCATTTT
D gene: TRBD1; V gene: TRBV10-3; clone size: .; J gene: TRBJ1-2; CDR3 protein: CAISGDRVNYSYTF; CDR3 DNA: TGTGCCATCAGTGGGGACAGGGTCAACTATAGCTACACCTTC
D gene: TRBD1; V gene: TRBV20-1; clone size: few; J gene: TRBJ1-2; CDR3 protein: CSAFDRASYGYTF; CDR3 DNA: TGCAGTGCTTTCGACAGGGCGAGCTATGGCTACACCTTC
D gene: TRBD1; V gene: TRBV7-8; clone size: few; J gene: TRBJ1-3; CDR3 protein: CASSPRQGMGNTIYF; CDR3 DNA: TGTGCCAGCAGCCCAAGACAGGGGATGGGAAACACCATATATTTT